These 20 T cell receptor beta chains share one sample of origin, sequenced in a study of shared clonotypes between healthy human individuals. Sequenced by immunoSEQ multiplex PCR; TCRdb stores in-frame clones only, minus some. Seen here are some 1.5 million clones, 95% to 97% observed once, and the top ten hold approximately 1%. The sequencing input was naive CD4+ T cells sorted from blood. Subset denoted: CD45RA+ positively selected. The receptors derive from a man aged 30 to 45 in good health.

The rearrangement joins TRBV4-3 to TRBJ2-7; 9 positions agree with TRBD1. CDR1 is LGHNA and CDR2 is YSLEER in the germline V gene. V shed 2 bases, J shed 7 bases, and the junction held 9 bases outside the gene matches. This CDR3 region has 15 residues. DNA of the CDR3: TGCGCCAGCAGCCAAAGGGGACAGGGAGTAAAAGAGCAGTACTTC. Amino acid sequence: CASSQRGQGVKEQYF.

The genes are TRBV13 and TRBJ2-5; TRBD1 aligns across 7 bases. The germline gives CDR1 PRHDT, CDR2 FYEKMQ (reference sequence). The CDR3 runs to 15 residues. With V trimmed by 3 bases and J by 12 bases, 16 bases remained unmatched. The CDR3 is CASSFISGGTQAKYF. Written as DNA, the CDR3 is TGTGCCAGCAGCTTTATATCAGGGGGAACCCAGGCGAAGTACTTC.

This chain connects TRBV7-6 to TRBJ1-3, with D perhaps matching TRBD1 (5 bases). CDR1 is SGHVS, CDR2 FNYEAQ, per germline. Between the trimmed V and J ends, which lost 3 bases and 10 bases, there was a span of 16 bases. This CDR3 has 14 residues. The CDR3 DNA sequence: TGTGCCAGCAGCTTTGGGGGGACCGAGCAGACCATATATTTT. Amino acids: CASSFGGTEQTIYF.

This clone showed up just once. The chain joins TRBV19 to TRBJ2-3, with TRBD2 matching over 7 bases. The CDR3 loop spans 15 amino acids. V shed 6 bases and J 2 bases; nucleotides not matched to a gene: 8. The germline CDR1 and CDR2 sequences are LNHDA and SQIVND (reference sequence). This CDR3 reads CASSLSGILTDTQYF. In nucleotides, the CDR3 is TGTGCCAGTAGCCTAAGCGGGATCCTCACAGATACGCAGTATTTT. The full variable domain, completed using reference TRBV19 and TRBJ2-3, is DGGITQSPKYLFRKEGQNVTLSCEQNLNHDAMYWYRQDPGQGLRLIYYSQIVNDFQKGDIAEGYSVSREKKESFPLTVTSAQKNPTAFYLCASSLSGILTDTQYFGPGTRLTVL.

The rearrangement uses TRBV4-1 and TRBJ2-3, with 7 bases matching TRBD2. CDR3 length: 18 amino acids. The V segment lost 0 bases and the J segment 2 bases; nucleotides outside the gene matches: 11. CDR1 and CDR2 (germline): MGHRA, YSYEKL. The CDR3 bases are TGCGCCAGCAGCCAAGATCCCGTTGGGAGGGGTATCACAGATACGCAGTATTTT. This encodes CASSQDPVGRGITDTQYF.

This clone was counted a single time. This chain uses TRBV7-8 with TRBJ2-7; 15 bases fit TRBD2. V lost 6 bases, J lost 3 bases, and 9 bases stayed unmatched. CDR1 is SGHVS, CDR2 FQNEAQ, per germline. The CDR3 covers 17 residues. The CDR3 spells CASSRTSGRVLGYEQYF. CDR3 nucleotides: TGTGCCAGCAGTAGGACTAGCGGGAGGGTGTTGGGCTACGAGCAGTACTTC.

The CDR3 loop reads CASSGGASINTIYF. DNA of the CDR3: TGCGCCAGCAGCGGCGGGGCAAGTATAAACACCATATATTTT. The chain is built from TRBV5-1 and TRBJ1-3; D perhaps matches TRBD1 (5 bases). Trimming cost V 4 bases and J 6 bases, with 14 bases left between them. Germline V gives CDR1 SGHRS, CDR2 YFSETQ. The CDR3 has 14 amino acids.

The chain employs TRBV5-6 and TRBJ2-3, with 8 bases aligning to TRBD2. CDR1 is SGHDT, CDR2 YYEEEE, per germline. Trimming removed 5 bases from V and 2 bases from J; junction bases left unmatched: 7. The CDR3 spans 15 residues. The CDR3: CASRSGLAPTDTQYF. The DNA of the CDR3 is TGTGCCAGCAGATCCGGACTAGCTCCCACAGATACGCAGTATTTT.

This rearrangement joins TRBV11-2 to TRBJ1-5; no firm D call. CDR3 length: 15 amino acids. Per germline, CDR1 SGHAT and CDR2 FQNNGV. V was clipped by 0 bases and J by 4 bases, with 10 bases between them. The CDR3 DNA reads as TGTGCCAGCAGCTTAGAAGGCCAACCAAATCAGCCCCAGCATTTT. This encodes CASSLEGQPNQPQHF.

V usage is TRBV29-1 and J usage is TRBJ1-2, with 9 bases fitting TRBD1. V trimming: 2 bases; J trimming: 8 bases; junction bases outside the gene matches: 3. CDR3 length equals 12 residues. Germline CDR1 is SQVTM and CDR2 is ANQGSEA. The CDR3, as DNA: TGCAGCGTTGAAAGGGGGACAGGGGGCTACACCTTC. This translates into CSVERGTGGYTF.

The chain couples TRBV10-3 to TRBJ1-1, with a tentative D call TRBD1 (6 bases). CDR1 is ENHRY and CDR2 is SYGVKD in the germline V gene. The length of the CDR3 is 14 residues. With 0 bases removed from V and 4 bases from J, the gap between germline ends came to 9 bases. This chain's CDR3 is CAISESGAGTEAFF. CDR3 bases: TGTGCCATCAGTGAGTCGGGGGCAGGCACTGAAGCTTTCTTT.

This chain's CDR3 is CASSGLGTQPTQYNEQFF. The CDR3 DNA reads TGTGCCAGCAGCGGGCTAGGGACCCAACCAACCCAGTACAATGAGCAGTTCTTC. This chain connects TRBV11-2 to TRBJ2-1; tentatively, D is TRBD1 or TRBD2 (5 bases each). Trimming shortened V by 5 bases and J by 4 bases, and 24 bases separated the two germline ends. The CDR3 consists of 18 residues. Germline loops: CDR1 SGHAT, CDR2 FQNNGV.

The V call is TRBV5-1, the J call TRBJ2-3; D may be TRBD2 (5 bases). Per the germline V gene, CDR1 is SGHRS and CDR2 is YFSETQ. CDR3 length: 17 residues. V lost 4 bases, J lost 3 bases, and 21 bases lay in between. CDR3 amino acids: CASSPGLRPGGTDTQYF. In DNA form, the CDR3 reads TGCGCCAGCAGCCCTGGACTTCGGCCGGGTGGGACAGATACGCAGTATTTT.

The rearrangement links TRBV28 to TRBJ2-7, with TRBD2 as a possible D gene (5 bases). V shed 6 bases and J shed 7 bases, with 16 bases lying between them. This CDR3 is 13 amino acids long. Germline CDR1 and CDR2: MDHEN and SYDVKM. The chain's CDR3 is CASSPGVAREQYF. The CDR3 coding sequence is TGTGCCAGCAGCCCCGGGGTAGCGAGGGAGCAGTACTTC.

The chain recombines TRBV5-1 with TRBJ2-7; 7 nucleotides agree with TRBD2. The CDR3 covers 15 residues. V shed 0 bases and J 2 bases; nucleotides not matched to a gene: 5. The germline V gene encodes CDR1 SGHRS and CDR2 YFSETQ. The CDR3 sequence: CASSLAVSGPYEQYF. CDR3 in DNA: TGCGCCAGCAGCTTGGCCGTTAGCGGGCCCTACGAGCAGTACTTC. Full variable domain (remainder filled in from reference TRBV5-1 and TRBJ2-7): KAGVTQTPRYLIKTRGQQVTLSCSPISGHRSVSWYQQTPGQGLQFLFEYFSETQRNKGNFPGRFSGRQFSNSRSEMNVSTLELGDSALYLCASSLAVSGPYEQYFGPGTRLTVT.

This rearrangement joins TRBV7-9 to TRBJ2-7; perhaps D is TRBD1 or TRBD2 (5 bases each). Trimming cost V 8 bases and J 5 bases, with 13 bases left between them. The CDR3 contains 12 residues. Germline V gives CDR1 SEHNR, CDR2 FQNEAQ (reference sequence). In DNA form, the CDR3 reads TGTGCCAGCGGGGGAATCGTCAACGAGCAGTACTTC. This gives the protein CASGGIVNEQYF.

The genes are TRBV6-5 and TRBJ2-2, with no clear D. This CDR3 has 13 amino acids. V was shortened by 3 bases and J by 4 bases, with 6 bases between the two germline ends. CDR1 is MNHEY, CDR2 SVGAGI, per germline. This chain's CDR3 is CASSYDLTGELFF. Written as DNA, the CDR3 is TGTGCCAGCAGTTATGATCTCACCGGGGAGCTGTTTTTT.

The chain employs TRBV5-6 and TRBJ2-2; D is perhaps TRBD2 (5 bases). The V end lost 4 bases, the J end lost 5 bases, and 12 bases lay between the germline ends. Germline values: CDR1 SGHDT, CDR2 YYEEEE. The CDR3 runs 14 residues. This CDR3 reads CASSRIEGTGELFF. The CDR3, as DNA: TGTGCCAGCAGCAGAATTGAGGGAACCGGGGAGCTGTTTTTT. Drawing the rest from reference TRBV5-6 and TRBJ2-2, the complete variable domain is DAGVTQSPTHLIKTRGQQVTLRCSPKSGHDTVSWYQQALGQGPQFIFQYYEEEERQRGNFPDRFSGHQFPNYSSELNVNALLLGDSALYLCASSRIEGTGELFFGEGSRLTVL.

This chain uses TRBV29-1 with TRBJ2-3; D remains ambiguous. The germline V gene encodes CDR1 SQVTM and CDR2 ANQGSEA. This CDR3 comprises 12 residues. Trimming took off 4 bases at V and 6 bases at J, with 11 bases between the two ends. The CDR3 DNA follows: TGCAGCGTTGTGATCTTGGGGGATACGCAGTATTTT. Its translation: CSVVILGDTQYF.

The gene calls are TRBV7-8 and TRBJ2-1; TRBD2 matches 8 bases. CDR1 and CDR2 (germline): SGHVS, FQNEAQ. The CDR3 is 20 residues long. V gave up 2 bases and J gave up 3 bases; unmatched junction bases: 18. The CDR3: CASSLLVTGISTSGYNEQFF. The CDR3 coding sequence is TGTGCCAGCAGCTTACTAGTAACAGGGATAAGCACTAGCGGCTACAATGAGCAGTTCTTC.